This passage covers 19 T cell receptor beta chains from one sample sequenced in a study of graft-versus-host responses after intestinal transplantation. The data were produced by immunoSEQ multiplex PCR, yet TCRdb's version contains in-frame clones alone and is incomplete. The sample lists under 50,000 clones, roughly 86% occurring once. This specimen consisted of PBMCs, obtained 267 days after transplant. These receptors all come from a human patient who received an intestinal transplant, so some T cells may come from the graft donor.

V usage is TRBV6-5 and J usage is TRBJ2-5; 9 nucleotides match TRBD1. Trimming at V came to 5 bases and at J to 5 bases, leaving 9 bases not matched to a gene. CDR3 length: 15 amino acids. CDR1 MNHEY and CDR2 SVGAGI come from the germline V gene. The CDR3 DNA follows: TGTGCCAGCAGTAAAACCGGGACAGGGCGCGAGACCCAGTACTTC. Encoded protein: CASSKTGTGRETQYF.

The J gene is TRBJ1-2, the V gene TRBV11-2; D uncertain. In germline, CDR1 is SGHAT, CDR2 FQNNGV. V shed 1 base and J shed 5 bases, with 8 bases lying between them. The CDR3 extends over 13 amino acids. CDR3 DNA sequence: TGTGCCAGCAGCTTAGTGCACATTTATGGCTACACCTTC. Translating gives CASSLVHIYGYTF.

This clone was seen only once. The chain has TRBV11-2 and TRBJ2-3; unclear D gene. V lost 0 bases and J lost 0, with 4 bases in between. The germline CDR1 and CDR2 sequences are SGHAT and FQNNGV. The length of the CDR3 is 14 residues. The CDR3 sequence: CASSLEPSTDTQYF. The CDR3 DNA reads as TGTGCCAGCAGCTTAGAGCCCAGCACAGATACGCAGTATTTT.

The rearrangement uses TRBV7-9 and TRBJ2-2, with TRBD1 identical over 7 bases. J lost 1 base, V lost 5 bases, and 7 bases had no gene match. The CDR3 length is 16 residues. Germline values: CDR1 SEHNR, CDR2 FQNEAQ (reference sequence). This CDR3 is CASSPPDRWNTGELFF. As DNA, the CDR3 is TGTGCCAGCAGCCCCCCGGACAGGTGGAACACCGGGGAGCTGTTTTTT.

V gene TRBV18 combines with J gene TRBJ2-7; no definite D call. There are 14 residues in the CDR3. The ends were cut back, 2 bases at V and 4 bases at J, with 12 bases in the middle. From germline, CDR1 is KGHSH and CDR2 LQKENI. CDR3 nucleotides: TGTGCCAGCTCACCAGATGGGATTGAGTACGAGCAGTACTTC. Protein: CASSPDGIEYEQYF.

V is TRBV7-3 and J is TRBJ2-5; D gene ambiguous. The DNA end is a closer match to TRBJ2-7, so the J assignment may be wrong. From germline, CDR1 is SGHTA and CDR2 FQGTGA. The CDR3 is 15 amino acids. CDR3 amino acids: CASSSSPSLIYEQYF. In DNA, the CDR3 is TGTGCCAGCAGCTCCTCCCCCTCTCTCATCTACGAGCAGTACTTC.

For the CDR3, the DNA is TGTGCCGCGGCAGGACGCTACGAGCAGTACTTC. Protein sequence: CAAAGRYEQYF. The V call is TRBV30, the J call TRBJ2-7; no clear D gene. This CDR3 has 11 residues. Germline loops: CDR1 GTSNPN, CDR2 SVGIG (reference sequence). V was trimmed by 8 bases and J by 3 bases, leaving 11 bases between them.

The chain carries TRBV5-4 and TRBJ1-1; D is possibly TRBD1 (6 bases). CDR1 is SGHNT, CDR2 YYREEE, per germline (reference sequence). The CDR3 has 13 residues. Trimming took 6 bases from V and 1 from J, leaving 10 bases between them. CDR3 sequence reads: CASTGTWNTEAFF. The CDR3, as DNA: TGTGCCAGCACGGGGACATGGAACACTGAAGCTTTCTTT.

The chain links TRBV30 to TRBJ2-7; D is unresolved. The CDR3 consists of 13 residues. Trimming took off 5 bases at V and 3 bases at J, with 14 bases between the two ends. Germline CDR1 is GTSNPN and CDR2 is SVGIG (reference sequence). CDR3 sequence: CAWGTLVGYEQYF. The CDR3 DNA reads as TGTGCCTGGGGAACTTTAGTGGGCTACGAGCAGTACTTC.

This chain connects TRBV4-1 to TRBJ2-7, with a tentative D call TRBD1 (5 bases). V gave up 1 base and J gave up 3 bases, with 10 bases separating them. CDR3 length: 14 residues. Germline assignment: CDR1 MGHRA and CDR2 YSYEKL. The CDR3 DNA reads as TGCGCCAGCAGCCAAGGGCAGGGTTACTACGAGCAGTACTTC. As protein: CASSQGQGYYEQYF.

The chain links TRBV2 to TRBJ2-5; D unclear. V was trimmed by 4 bases and J by 2 bases, leaving 17 bases between them. This CDR3 contains 16 residues. Germline V gives CDR1 SNHLY, CDR2 FYNNEI. This CDR3 reads CASSGGHRSGQETQYF. The CDR3 nucleotides read TGTGCCAGCAGTGGAGGTCATCGCTCGGGTCAAGAGACCCAGTACTTC.

This clone was seen a few times. The CDR3 loop reads CASSQAHRGGGADEQFF. The CDR3 nucleotides read TGTGCCAGCAGCCAAGCTCACCGGGGCGGGGGGGCGGATGAGCAGTTCTTC. The rearrangement joins TRBV4-2 to TRBJ2-1; TRBD2 aligns across 9 bases. The V gene end was trimmed by 1 base and the J gene end by 8 bases; junction bases not matched to a gene: 12. The germline V gene has CDR1 LGHNA and CDR2 YNFKEQ. This CDR3 comprises 17 residues.

V gene TRBV5-1 combines with J gene TRBJ2-5; 7 nucleotides match TRBD2. Germline CDR1 SGHRS, CDR2 YFSETQ. Trimming removed 4 bases from V and 4 bases from J; junction bases left unmatched: 10. The CDR3 loop spans 15 amino acids. This CDR3 is CASSAGRGEGETQYF. The CDR3 DNA sequence: TGCGCCAGCAGCGCGGGACGGGGGGAAGGAGAGACCCAGTACTTC. Supplemented by reference TRBV5-1 and TRBJ2-5, the full variable domain reads KAGVTQTPRYLIKTRGQQVTLSCSPISGHRSVSWYQQTPGQGLQFLFEYFSETQRNKGNFPGRFSGRQFSNSRSEMNVSTLELGDSALYLCASSAGRGEGETQYFGPGTRLLVL.

V usage is TRBV6-5 and J usage is TRBJ2-2, with D hard to call. The CDR3 is 13 residues long. Germline-derived CDR1 and CDR2 are MNHEY and SVGAGI. V lost 2 bases, J lost 4 bases, and 5 bases lay in between. The CDR3 bases are TGTGCCAGCAGTTACGTCGGCACCGGGGAGCTGTTTTTT. Translated: CASSYVGTGELFF.

The chain employs TRBV4-1 and TRBJ2-1, with 11 bases identical to TRBD2. V was pared by 4 bases and J by 6 bases, with 8 bases of the junction left unmatched. This CDR3 is built from 16 residues. CDR1 is MGHRA, CDR2 YSYEKL, per germline. In nucleotides, the CDR3 is TGCGCCAGCAGCCGACTCGGGACTAGCGGAGTCAATGAGCAGTTCTTC. Amino acid sequence: CASSRLGTSGVNEQFF.

The chain links TRBV5-1 to TRBJ1-6, with 8 bases identical to TRBD1. Trimming took 3 bases from V and 7 from J; bases not matched to a gene: 12. Germline values: CDR1 SGHRS, CDR2 YFSETQ. The CDR3 is made up of 17 amino acids. DNA for the CDR3: TGCGCCAGCAGCTCGTCTCGGACAGGGTTAGGGAATTCACCCCTCCACTTT. This translates into CASSSSRTGLGNSPLHF. Variable domain in full (rest from reference TRBV5-1 and TRBJ1-6): KAGVTQTPRYLIKTRGQQVTLSCSPISGHRSVSWYQQTPGQGLQFLFEYFSETQRNKGNFPGRFSGRQFSNSRSEMNVSTLELGDSALYLCASSSSRTGLGNSPLHFGNGTRLTVT.

The V and J genes are TRBV19 and TRBJ1-6; the D is unclear. Trimming left V 5 bases short and J 4 bases short, with 12 bases between. Germline V gene lookup returns CDR1 LNHDA and CDR2 SQIVND (reference sequence). CDR3 size: 15 residues. The CDR3 bases are TGTGCCAGTAGTCCCGCCGTGGGGTATAATTCACCCCTCCACTTT. It encodes CASSPAVGYNSPLHF.

V usage is TRBV6-1 and J usage is TRBJ1-5, with a tentative D call TRBD1 (5 bases). Trimming stripped 3 bases from V and 1 base from J, with 10 bases between. CDR3 size: 15 residues. Germline lookup yields CDR1 MNHNS and CDR2 SASEGT. The CDR3 protein is CASSDQGGSNQPQHF. The DNA for the CDR3 is TGTGCCAGCAGTGACCAGGGAGGGAGCAATCAGCCCCAGCATTTT.

The gene calls are TRBV6-5 and TRBJ1-2; TRBD1 agrees at 7 bases. Trimming at V came to 5 bases and at J to 3 bases, leaving 3 bases not matched to a gene. CDR1 and CDR2 from the germline V gene are MNHEY and SVGAGI. This CDR3 is 13 amino acids long. CDR3 amino acids: CASSDGTDYGYTF. In nucleotides, the CDR3 is TGTGCCAGCAGTGACGGGACAGACTATGGCTACACCTTC.